This record looks at one T cell receptor beta chain sequence and its context. What it binds is unknown. This entry comes from a study of T cell responses to AZD1222 COVID-19 vaccine. Study-wide points: The study found vaccine-associated CD4 TCRs spanning spike, dominant at 160-218 and 743-854.

V lost 3 bases and J 5 bases, leaving 8 bases between the germline ends. Germline CDR1 SQVTM, CDR2 ANQGSEA. CDR3 length: 12 residues. TCRdb's copy holds only in-frame clones and misses some; the assay was immunoSEQ multiplex PCR. This sample's clone table lists over 140,000 clones. The chain is built from TRBV29-1 and TRBJ2-1, with unresolved D. The origin of this receptor is an adult in good health. Source material: peripheral blood. CDR3 sequence: CSVEQSDNEQFF. The CDR3 DNA reads as TGCAGCGTTGAGCAGAGCGACAATGAGCAGTTCTTC.